The TCR beta chain under discussion was sequenced for a study of cytomegalovirus exposure and HLA in healthy donors. PCR involved 60 Vbeta and 13 Jbeta primers. TCRdb keeps only in-frame clones here, not all; method: immunoSEQ multiplex PCR. The repertoire includes more than 120,000 clones, roughly 80% of them detected once, and 2.5% to 3% sits in the top ten. The V end was cut by 4 bases, the J end by 4 bases, with 15 bases between. The CDR3 spans 15 residues. CDR1 is SGDLS and CDR2 is YYNGEE in the germline V gene. Sequencing input: PBMCs. This TCR derives from a woman between 25 and 40 years old in good health and CMV-seronegative. This rearrangement joins TRBV9 to TRBJ1-3; D is unclear. This chain's CDR3 is CASSNYRGEGNTIYF. The CDR3 nucleotides are TGTGCCAGCAGCAATTATCGGGGAGAGGGAAACACCATATATTTT. Full variable domain (outside the CDR3, taken from reference TRBV9 and TRBJ1-3): DSGVTQTPKHLITATGQRVTLRCSPRSGDLSVYWYQQSLDQGLQFLIQYYNGEERAKGNILERFSAQQFPDLHSELNLSSLELGDSALYFCASSNYRGEGNTIYFGEGSWLTVV.